These 8 T cell receptor beta chains share one sample of origin, sequenced in a study of T cells in women clearing cervical HPV infection. Profiling relied on immunoSEQ multiplex PCR, and the TCRdb table lists in-frame clones only, not all of them. The sample features approximately 35,000 clones, with roughly 4% in its top ten. Source material: blood buffy coat. Receptor source: a woman aged 18 to 75 with a cervical HPV16 infection that either progressed to CIN3+ or cleared (not recorded which).

Concerning this clone: The read ends 3 residues shy of where the CDR3 ends; the end is completed using the germline J gene. This chain uses TRBV15 with TRBJ1-2; D is possibly TRBD1 (6 bases). This CDR3 contains 15 residues. V was cut by 0 bases and J by 2 bases, with 10 bases left in between. The germline V gene encodes CDR1 LNHNV and CDR2 YYDKDF (reference sequence). The CDR3 DNA, read in part, is TGTGCCACCAGCAGAGATCTAGGACAGAACTATGGC. Protein product: CATSRDLGQNYG. The CDR3 in full is CATSRDLGQNYGYTF.

A word on this clone: The read falls 3 residues short of the CDR3 end, and the missing part is taken from the germline J gene. The gene calls are TRBV28 and TRBJ2-2; 11 bases align to TRBD2. The CDR3 runs to 18 residues. Per the germline V gene, CDR1 is MDHEN and CDR2 is SYDVKM. Unmatched junction bases numbered 12, after V lost 4 bases and J lost 5 bases. The CDR3 loop reads CASSSLAGGDPETGELFF. CDR3 bases read: TGTGCCAGCAGTTCGCTAGCGGGAGGAGACCCCGAAACCGGGGAG.

About this clone: The read ends 3 residues before the CDR3 terminus; that terminus is restored from the germline J gene. The chain carries TRBV2 and TRBJ2-5, with D possibly being TRBD2 (7 bases). CDR1 and CDR2 from the germline V gene are SNHLY and FYNNEI. With 1 base removed from V and 5 bases from J, the gap between germline ends came to 14 bases. The CDR3 is 15 amino acids. Incomplete CDR3 DNA: TGTGCCAGCAGTGAAGAACGGGGGGCTAGGGAGACC. Amino acid sequence: CASSEERGARET. The entire CDR3 protein is CASSEERGARETQYF.

A remark on this clone: The read stops 3 residues short of the end of the CDR3; the missing end is completed from the germline J gene. V is TRBV5-1 and J is TRBJ2-7, with 8 positions matching TRBD2. This CDR3 has 15 residues. Germline V gene sequence: CDR1 SGHRS, CDR2 YFSETQ. J gave up 2 bases and V 4 bases, and 8 bases lay outside the gene matches. This CDR3 is CASSASGSGPYEQYF. The part of the CDR3 DNA that was read is TGCGCCAGCAGCGCCAGCGGGAGTGGCCCCTACGAG.

Of note for this clone: The read stops 3 residues short of the end of the CDR3; the missing end is completed from the germline J gene. The chain couples TRBV23-1 to TRBJ2-6, with TRBD2 matching 7 bases. TRBV23-1 is placed among ORFs of uncertain function. The CDR3 consists of 15 residues. V dropped 10 bases and J dropped 0; count of bases not matched to a gene: 6. The covered CDR3 bases are TGCGCCACCGTCGGGGGGAACTCTGGGGCCAACGTC. Its protein is CATVGGNSGANV. The CDR3, in full, reads CATVGGNSGANVLTF.

With respect to this clone: The CDR3 end is not reached by the read, which stops 3 residues before it; the germline J gene fills it in. This chain uses TRBV30 with TRBJ1-4; D possibly corresponds to TRBD1 (5 bases). Germline V CDR1 and CDR2: GTSNPN, SVGIG (reference sequence). Trimming cost V 8 bases and J 8 bases, with 18 bases left between them. The CDR3 is 13 amino acids. The CDR3 spells CAGWPWKGEKLFF. The sequenced part of the CDR3 DNA is TGTGCCGGATGGCCTTGGAAGGGGGAAAAA.

Note on this clone: The read halts 3 residues ahead of the CDR3 end, with the missing end drawn from the germline J gene. The chain carries TRBV7-9 and TRBJ2-3; D is possibly TRBD1 (5 bases). Per germline, CDR1 SEHNR and CDR2 FQNEAQ (reference sequence). Trimming took 1 base from V and 4 from J, leaving 12 bases between them. The CDR3 has 15 amino acids. CDR3 DNA (partial): TGTGCCAGCAGCTTAGGTTGGGGCGAGGCAGATACG. Its translation is CASSLGWGEADT. The complete CDR3 reads CASSLGWGEADTQYF.

Concerning this clone itself: Coverage ceases 3 residues before the CDR3 finishes, and the germline J gene fills in the end. The chain links TRBV20-1 to TRBJ1-6; 7 bases line up with TRBD1. Germline CDR1 is DFQATT and CDR2 is SNEGSKA (reference sequence). The CDR3 contains 13 residues. V lost 1 base, J lost 10 bases, and 4 bases stayed unmatched. The CDR3 is CSARGDSTSPLHF. The DNA read from the CDR3 is TGCAGTGCTAGAGGGGACAGTACCTCACCC.